The clone carrying this TCR beta chain appeared once. Its antigen is unidentified. Isolated RNA was reverse transcribed into cDNA used as the sequencing template. The method was immunoSEQ multiplex PCR; TCRdb's version includes in-frame clones alone and lacks a portion of them. The sample holds 150,000 to 200,000 clones; 50% to 70% are singletons and the top ten take around 1.6%. As part of sample collection, lesional scalp punch biopsies and peripheral blood were taken from alopecia areata patients. This entry belongs to a study of CD8+ T cells in alopecia areata. As for the study in general: Tofacitinib administration to treated patients was oral, at 5 to 10 mg twice daily. Tofacitinib treatment spanned 6 to 18 months, with 6 months off drug afterward. Study results and limitations: Lesional tissue from the scalp (especially in alopecia totalis/universalis) showed higher clonality than normal scalp.

This CDR3 has 13 amino acids. Deletions cut 1 base from V and 8 bases from J, with 11 bases between. Germline-derived CDR1 and CDR2 are MGHDK and SYGVNS. The clonotype comes from a human donor with alopecia areata. The chain employs TRBV25-1 and TRBJ1-2; a possible D gene is TRBD1 (6 bases). The material was CD4+ T cells sorted from blood, obtained at week 0. CDR3 bases: TGTGCCAGCAGTGAATGGGGGGCGCGCGGCTACACCTTC. It specifies CASSEWGARGYTF.